The 16 T cell receptor beta chains in this list originate from one sample, sequenced in a study of Ad26.COV2.S vaccination and SARS-CoV-2 variants. Treatment indicated: roughly 18 received Ad26.COV2.S at low or high dose, single or two shots; 5 received placebo; per-sample allocation not given. Sampling occurred on day 63 after the first vaccine or placebo injection. Assay: immunoSEQ multiplex PCR; the TCRdb copy retains only in-frame clones and omits some. The data hold fewer than 400,000 clones, with about 88% observed a single time. Sequencing was performed on peripheral blood, taken in a trial of Ad26.COV2.S vaccine versus placebo. The receptors come from a person between 18 and 59 years old who received the Ad26.COV2.S COVID-19 vaccine or a placebo.

V and J are TRBV5-1 and TRBJ2-3, with D possibly matching TRBD1 (6 bases). The CDR3 runs to 15 residues. The V and J ends lost 4 bases and 4 bases respectively, with 16 bases between them. Germline CDR1 is SGHRS and CDR2 is YFSETQ. For the CDR3, the DNA is TGCGCCAGCAGCACAACAGGGTTAGGGGCAGATACGCAGTATTTT. Protein product: CASSTTGLGADTQYF. Full variable domain (missing parts from reference TRBV5-1 and TRBJ2-3): KAGVTQTPRYLIKTRGQQVTLSCSPISGHRSVSWYQQTPGQGLQFLFEYFSETQRNKGNFPGRFSGRQFSNSRSEMNVSTLELGDSALYLCASSTTGLGADTQYFGPGTRLTVL.

V is TRBV7-9 and J is TRBJ1-2; D unresolved. Per the germline V gene, CDR1 is SEHNR and CDR2 is FQNEAQ (reference sequence). V lost 0 bases to trimming and J lost 5 bases, with 10 bases between them. This CDR3 comprises 14 residues. DNA of the CDR3: TGTGCCAGCAGCTTAGCTGGCCTTGGGTATGGCTACACCTTC. This encodes CASSLAGLGYGYTF.

The chain recombines TRBV5-6 with TRBJ1-6; 10 bases line up with TRBD1. Germline CDR1 reads SGHDT; CDR2 reads YYEEEE. V was clipped by 2 bases and J by 1 base; unmatched bases: 3. The CDR3 consists of 17 residues. The CDR3 nucleotides read TGTGCCAGCAGCTTCCGGGACAGGGGTTCCTATAATTCACCCCTCCACTTT. Protein sequence: CASSFRDRGSYNSPLHF.

The chain couples TRBV10-3 to TRBJ1-3; 11 bases are shared with TRBD1. This CDR3 contains 15 residues. V lost 6 bases, J lost 7 bases, and 8 bases stayed unmatched. Germline lookup yields CDR1 ENHRY and CDR2 SYGVKD. Here the CDR3 DNA reads TGTGCCATCAGACGGGACAGGGGGATATCGAACACCATATATTTT. Amino acid sequence: CAIRRDRGISNTIYF.

This sequence joins TRBV7-8 and TRBJ1-2; D is perhaps TRBD1 (5 bases). The germline V gene has CDR1 SGHVS and CDR2 FQNEAQ. The V and J ends lost 1 base and 3 bases respectively, with 12 bases between them. The CDR3 sequence is 15 residues long. Here the CDR3 reads CASSLGRVQDYGYTF. The CDR3 DNA sequence: TGTGCCAGCAGCTTAGGGAGGGTACAGGACTATGGCTACACCTTC.

This clone was counted a single time. The rearrangement joins TRBV6-2 or TRBV6-3 to TRBJ2-7, with a tentative D call TRBD2 (5 bases). V lost 5 bases and J 3 bases, leaving 14 bases between the germline ends. Germline CDR1 is MNHEY and CDR2 is SVGEGT. CDR3 length: 14 amino acids. The DNA for the CDR3 is TGTGCCAGCAGTCCCAGACTACGACACTACGAGCAGTACTTC. It codes for CASSPRLRHYEQYF.

The J gene is TRBJ2-7, the V gene TRBV18; D is undetermined. The V and J ends lost 2 bases and 5 bases respectively, with 13 bases between them. The CDR3 has 14 amino acids. Germline V gene lookup returns CDR1 KGHSH and CDR2 LQKENI. CDR3 loop: CASSPAVETDEQYF. The CDR3 DNA is TGTGCCAGCTCACCAGCCGTAGAGACGGACGAGCAGTACTTC.

The genes are TRBV4-1 and TRBJ1-4, with 7 bases matching TRBD1. This CDR3 contains 13 residues. The J segment lost 8 bases and the V segment lost 10 bases, leaving 10 bases of the junction unmatched. Germline-derived CDR1 and CDR2 are MGHRA and YSYEKL. CDR3: CATARGLLEKLFF. The CDR3 nucleotides read TGCGCCACCGCGAGGGGGCTACTGGAAAAACTGTTTTTT.

The gene calls are TRBV2 and TRBJ1-6; D is ambiguous. The V gene lost 7 bases and the J gene lost 7 bases, with 14 bases spanning the gap. CDR1 is SNHLY, CDR2 FYNNEI, per germline. CDR3 length equals 14 residues. CDR3 coding DNA: TGTGCCAGCAAAGGATCAGGCGTAAATTCACCCCTCCACTTT. It translates to CASKGSGVNSPLHF.

The rearrangement uses TRBV4-3 and TRBJ1-3; TRBD1 might be the D (5 bases). Germline CDR1 is LGHNA and CDR2 is YSLEER. Trimming left V 0 bases short and J 0 bases short, with 18 bases between. This CDR3 is 19 amino acids long. DNA for the CDR3: TGCGCCAGCAGCCAAGATACTTTTGCAGGGATCGACTCTGGAAACACCATATATTTT. Protein product: CASSQDTFAGIDSGNTIYF.

This sequence joins TRBV21-1 and TRBJ1-1. TRBV21-1 counts as a pseudogene. The CDR3 sequence is 11 residues long. The CDR3 nucleotides read TGTGCCAGCAGCAATATCACTGAAGCTTTCTTT. Its translation: CASSNITEAFF.

This rearrangement joins TRBV18 to TRBJ2-5; 14 bases are a match to TRBD2. There are 18 residues in the CDR3. V shed 4 bases, J shed 1 base, and the junction held 8 bases outside the gene matches. Germline V gene sequence: CDR1 KGHSH, CDR2 LQKENI. CDR3 coding DNA: TGTGCCAGCTCACGAGGGACTAGCGGGGGCTTTGTCCAAGAGACCCAGTACTTC. It is translated as CASSRGTSGGFVQETQYF.

The chain joins TRBV6-5 to TRBJ2-7; D may match TRBD1 or TRBD2 (5 bases each). The V and J ends lost 2 bases and 3 bases respectively, with 14 bases between them. The CDR3 extends over 15 amino acids. Germline V gene data show CDR1 as MNHEY and CDR2 as SVGAGI. The CDR3 DNA is TGTGCCAGCAGTTACGGGGACGCAAGTCTCTACGAGCAGTACTTC. Encoded protein: CASSYGDASLYEQYF.

This sequence joins TRBV19 and TRBJ2-1; 8 positions agree with TRBD2. Germline-derived CDR1 and CDR2 are LNHDA and SQIVND (reference sequence). The CDR3 loop spans 16 amino acids. Losses at the gene ends were 5 bases for V and 7 bases for J; bases not matched to a gene: 13. Written as DNA, the CDR3 is TGTGCCAGTAGTTCCAAGACTAGCGCTCGGAGGAATGAGCAGTTCTTC. Its translation is CASSSKTSARRNEQFF.

The chain couples TRBV15 to TRBJ1-4; 11 bases line up with TRBD1. The CDR3 spans 13 residues. V shed 8 bases and J 10 bases; nucleotides not matched to a gene: 6. CDR1 is LNHNV and CDR2 is YYDKDF in the germline V gene (reference sequence). Here the CDR3 reads CATRDRGSRKLFF. CDR3 sequence (DNA): TGTGCCACCCGGGACAGGGGGAGCCGAAAACTGTTTTTT.

The rearrangement links TRBV19 to TRBJ2-5, with D possibly TRBD2 on 6 matching bases. The CDR3 is 15 amino acids. Trimming pared 3 bases from V and 0 bases from J, leaving 11 bases between. CDR1 and CDR2 from the germline V gene are LNHDA and SQIVND (reference sequence). The CDR3: CASSIAGGNQETQYF. Written as DNA, the CDR3 is TGTGCCAGTAGTATTGCGGGCGGGAACCAAGAGACCCAGTACTTC.